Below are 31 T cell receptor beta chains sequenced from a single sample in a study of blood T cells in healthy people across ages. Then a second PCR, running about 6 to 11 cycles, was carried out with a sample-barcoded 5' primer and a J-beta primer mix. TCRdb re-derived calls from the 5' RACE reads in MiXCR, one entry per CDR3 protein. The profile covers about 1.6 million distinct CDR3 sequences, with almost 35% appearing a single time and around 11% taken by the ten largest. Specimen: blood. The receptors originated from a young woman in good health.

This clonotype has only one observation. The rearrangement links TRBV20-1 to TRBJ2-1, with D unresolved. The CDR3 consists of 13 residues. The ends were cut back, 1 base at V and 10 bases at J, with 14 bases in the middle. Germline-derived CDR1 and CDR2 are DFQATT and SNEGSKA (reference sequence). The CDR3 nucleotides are TGCAGTGCTAGAGGTCGGGTTGAATACGAGCAGTTCTTC. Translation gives CSARGRVEYEQFF.

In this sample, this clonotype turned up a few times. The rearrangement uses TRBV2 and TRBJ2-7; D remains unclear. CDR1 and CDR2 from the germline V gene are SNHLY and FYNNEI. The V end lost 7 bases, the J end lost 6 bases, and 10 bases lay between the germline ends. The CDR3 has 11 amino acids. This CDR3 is CASTSPGEQYF. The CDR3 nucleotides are TGTGCCAGCACTTCGCCGGGCGAGCAGTACTTC.

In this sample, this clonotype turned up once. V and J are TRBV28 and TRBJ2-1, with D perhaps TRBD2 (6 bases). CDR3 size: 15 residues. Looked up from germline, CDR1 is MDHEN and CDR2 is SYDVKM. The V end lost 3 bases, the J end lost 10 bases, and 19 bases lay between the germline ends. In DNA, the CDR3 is TGTGCCAGCAGTTTGCCCTATTCCCGGGACTGCGAGCAGTTCTTC. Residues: CASSLPYSRDCEQFF.

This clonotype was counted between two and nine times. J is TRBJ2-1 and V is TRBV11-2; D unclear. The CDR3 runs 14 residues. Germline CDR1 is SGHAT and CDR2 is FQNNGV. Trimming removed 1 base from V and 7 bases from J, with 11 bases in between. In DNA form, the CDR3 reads TGTGCCAGCAGCTTAGTGGTCGGGTATAATGAGCAGTTCTTC. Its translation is CASSLVVGYNEQFF.

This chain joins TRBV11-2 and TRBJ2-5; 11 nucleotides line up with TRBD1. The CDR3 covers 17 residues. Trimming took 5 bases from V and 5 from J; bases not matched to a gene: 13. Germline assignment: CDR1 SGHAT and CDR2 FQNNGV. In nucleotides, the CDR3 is TGTGCCAGCAGCCGAAGGGACAGGGGGATCGGTCGGGAGACCCAGTACTTC. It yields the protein CASSRRDRGIGRETQYF.

The CDR3, as DNA: TGTGCCAGCAGCTGGGGACAGGTCTTCGGGTATGGCTACACCTTC. This codes for CASSWGQVFGYGYTF. The chain uses TRBV11-2 and TRBJ1-2, with 8 positions matching TRBD1. Trimming at V came to 4 bases and at J to 5 bases, leaving 9 bases not matched to a gene. The CDR3 is made up of 15 amino acids. Germline V gene sequence: CDR1 SGHAT, CDR2 FQNNGV.

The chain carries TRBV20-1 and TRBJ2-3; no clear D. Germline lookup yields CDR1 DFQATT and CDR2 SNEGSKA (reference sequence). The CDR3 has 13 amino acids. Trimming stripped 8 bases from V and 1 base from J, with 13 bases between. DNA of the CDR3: TGCAGTCCCGCGCAGCGCCGCACAGATACGCAGTATTTT. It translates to CSPAQRRTDTQYF.

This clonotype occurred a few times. CDR3: CARGESVQETQYF. CDR3 sequence (DNA): TGTGCCAGAGGGGAATCTGTTCAGGAGACCCAGTACTTC. The chain combines TRBV2 with TRBJ2-5, with a weak D call TRBD1 (5 bases). Germline loops: CDR1 SNHLY, CDR2 FYNNEI. The CDR3 totals 13 residues. V was trimmed by 9 bases and J by 5 bases, leaving 16 bases between them.

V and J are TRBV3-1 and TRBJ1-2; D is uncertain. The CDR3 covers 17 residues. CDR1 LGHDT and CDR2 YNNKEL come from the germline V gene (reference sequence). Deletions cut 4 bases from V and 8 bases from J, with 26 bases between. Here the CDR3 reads CASSPRVGGERAQGYTF. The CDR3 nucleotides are TGTGCCAGCAGCCCTAGAGTGGGTGGCGAGCGGGCCCAGGGCTACACCTTC.

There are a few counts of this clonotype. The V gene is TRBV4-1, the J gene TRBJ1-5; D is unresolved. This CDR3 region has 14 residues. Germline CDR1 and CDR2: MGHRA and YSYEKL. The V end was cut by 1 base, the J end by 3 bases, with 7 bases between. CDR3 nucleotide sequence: TGCGCCAGCAGCCAAGGACACTACAATCAGCCCCAGCATTTT. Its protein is CASSQGHYNQPQHF.

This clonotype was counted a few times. CDR3 sequence: CASSPPGQGVEQYF. The CDR3 coding sequence is TGTGCCAGCAGTCCACCGGGACAAGGCGTAGAGCAGTACTTC. The rearrangement uses TRBV5-6 and TRBJ2-7; perhaps TRBD1 as D (6 bases). Trimming took off 5 bases at V and 7 bases at J, with 19 bases between the two ends. The germline V gene encodes CDR1 SGHDT and CDR2 YYEEEE. This CDR3 spans 14 amino acids.

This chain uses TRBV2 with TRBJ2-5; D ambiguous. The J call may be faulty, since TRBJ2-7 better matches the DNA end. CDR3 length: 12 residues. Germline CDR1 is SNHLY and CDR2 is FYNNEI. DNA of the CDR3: TGTGCCAGCAGTGACCCTCTCGGCGAGCAGTACTTC. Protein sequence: CASSDPLGEQYF.

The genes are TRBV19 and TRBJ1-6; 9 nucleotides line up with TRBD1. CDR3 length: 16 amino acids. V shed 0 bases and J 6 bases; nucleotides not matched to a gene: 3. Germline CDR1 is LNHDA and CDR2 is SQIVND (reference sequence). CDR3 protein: CASSIDTTGGNSPLHF. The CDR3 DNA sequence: TGTGCCAGTAGTATAGATACGACAGGGGGTAATTCACCCCTCCACTTT.

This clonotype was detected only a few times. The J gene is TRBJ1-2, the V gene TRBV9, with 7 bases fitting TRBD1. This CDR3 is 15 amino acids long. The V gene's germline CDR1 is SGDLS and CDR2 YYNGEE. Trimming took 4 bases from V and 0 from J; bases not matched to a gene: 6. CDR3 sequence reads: CASSTGDSPNYGYTF. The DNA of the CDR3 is TGTGCCAGCAGCACCGGGGACAGCCCTAACTATGGCTACACCTTC.

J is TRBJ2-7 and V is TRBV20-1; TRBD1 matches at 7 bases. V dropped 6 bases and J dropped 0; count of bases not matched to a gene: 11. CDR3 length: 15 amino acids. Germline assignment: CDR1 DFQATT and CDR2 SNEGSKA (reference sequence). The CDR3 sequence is CSARDLWTGSYEQYF. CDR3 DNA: TGCAGTGCCCGGGATCTATGGACAGGCTCCTACGAGCAGTACTTC.

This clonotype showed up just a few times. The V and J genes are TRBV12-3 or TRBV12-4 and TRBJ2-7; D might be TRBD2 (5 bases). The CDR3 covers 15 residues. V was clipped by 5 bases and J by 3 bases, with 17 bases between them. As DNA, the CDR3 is TGTGCCAGCAGTCCCGGGGTGGGCCCGGACTACGAGCAGTACTTC. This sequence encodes CASSPGVGPDYEQYF.

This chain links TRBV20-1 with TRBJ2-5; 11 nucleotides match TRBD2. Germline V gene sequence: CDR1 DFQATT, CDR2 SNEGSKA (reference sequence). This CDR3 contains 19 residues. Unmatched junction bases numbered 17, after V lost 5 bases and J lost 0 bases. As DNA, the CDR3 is TGCAGTGCTTGGAACCTAGCGGGGGGCTACCCGAGGGACCAAGAGACCCAGTACTTC. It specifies CSAWNLAGGYPRDQETQYF.

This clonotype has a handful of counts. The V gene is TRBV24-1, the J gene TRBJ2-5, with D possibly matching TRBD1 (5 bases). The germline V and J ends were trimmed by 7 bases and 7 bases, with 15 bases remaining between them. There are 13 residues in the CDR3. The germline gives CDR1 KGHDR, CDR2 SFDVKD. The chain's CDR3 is CATSQGPQGTQYF. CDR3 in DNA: TGTGCCACCAGCCAGGGCCCCCAGGGGACCCAGTACTTC.

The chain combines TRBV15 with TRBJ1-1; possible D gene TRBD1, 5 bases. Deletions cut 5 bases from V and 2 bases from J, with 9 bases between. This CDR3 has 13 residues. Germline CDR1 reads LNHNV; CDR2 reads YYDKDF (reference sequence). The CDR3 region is CATSGDRNTEAFF. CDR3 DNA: TGTGCCACCAGCGGCGACAGAAACACTGAAGCTTTCTTT.

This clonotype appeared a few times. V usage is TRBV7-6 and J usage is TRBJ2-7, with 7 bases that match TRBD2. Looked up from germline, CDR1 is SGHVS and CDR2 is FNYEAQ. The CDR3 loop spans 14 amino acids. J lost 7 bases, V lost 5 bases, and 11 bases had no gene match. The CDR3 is CASSMKRGKWEQYF. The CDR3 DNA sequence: TGTGCCAGCAGCATGAAGCGGGGAAAATGGGAGCAGTACTTC.

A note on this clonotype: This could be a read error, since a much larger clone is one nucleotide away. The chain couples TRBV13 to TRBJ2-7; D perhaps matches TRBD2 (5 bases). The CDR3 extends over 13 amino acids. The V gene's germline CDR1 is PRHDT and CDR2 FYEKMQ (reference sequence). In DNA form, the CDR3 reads TGTGTCAGCAGCTTGAACCAGAGGGCCGAGCAGTACTTC. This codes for CVSSLNQRAEQYF.

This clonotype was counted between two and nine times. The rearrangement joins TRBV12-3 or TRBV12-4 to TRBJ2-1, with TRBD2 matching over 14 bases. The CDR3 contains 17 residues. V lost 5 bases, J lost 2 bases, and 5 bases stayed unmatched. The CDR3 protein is CASSPGTSGSTYNEQFF. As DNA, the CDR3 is TGTGCCAGCAGTCCCGGGACTAGCGGGAGCACCTACAATGAGCAGTTCTTC.

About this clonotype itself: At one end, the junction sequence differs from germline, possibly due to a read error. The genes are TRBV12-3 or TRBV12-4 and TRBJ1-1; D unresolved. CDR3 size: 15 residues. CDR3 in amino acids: CASSLSWSLNTEAFF. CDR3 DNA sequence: TGTGCCAGCAGTTTATCATGGAGTCTGAACACTGAGGCTTTCTTT.

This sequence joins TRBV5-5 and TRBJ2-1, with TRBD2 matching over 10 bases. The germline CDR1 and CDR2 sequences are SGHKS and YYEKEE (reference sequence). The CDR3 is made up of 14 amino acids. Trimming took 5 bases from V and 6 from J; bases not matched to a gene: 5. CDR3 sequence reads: CASRTGTSANEQFF. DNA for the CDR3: TGTGCCAGCAGAACCGGGACTAGCGCCAATGAGCAGTTCTTC. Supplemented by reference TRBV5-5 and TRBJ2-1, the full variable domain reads DAGVTQSPTHLIKTRGQQVTLRCSPISGHKSVSWYQQVLGQGPQFIFQYYEKEERGRGNFPDRFSARQFPNYSSELNVNALLLGDSALYLCASRTGTSANEQFFGPGTRLTVL.

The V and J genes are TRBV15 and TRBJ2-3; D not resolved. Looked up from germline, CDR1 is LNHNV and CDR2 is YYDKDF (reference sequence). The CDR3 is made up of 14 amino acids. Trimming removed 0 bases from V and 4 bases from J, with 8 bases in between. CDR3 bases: TGTGCCACCAGCAGAGAAGGGCCCCCAGATACGCAGTATTTT. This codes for CATSREGPPDTQYF.

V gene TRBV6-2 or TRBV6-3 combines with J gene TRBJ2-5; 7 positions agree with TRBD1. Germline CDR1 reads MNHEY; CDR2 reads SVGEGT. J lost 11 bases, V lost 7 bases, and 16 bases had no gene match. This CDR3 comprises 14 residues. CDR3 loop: CASTYRQGTIEQYF. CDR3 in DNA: TGTGCCAGCACCTACCGACAGGGTACGATTGAGCAGTACTTC.

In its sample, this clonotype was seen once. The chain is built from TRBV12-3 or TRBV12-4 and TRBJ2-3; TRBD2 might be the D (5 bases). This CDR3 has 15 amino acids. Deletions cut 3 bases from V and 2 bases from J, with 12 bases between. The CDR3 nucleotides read TGTGCCAGCAGTTTCTGGCAGACTATCACAGATACGCAGTATTTT. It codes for CASSFWQTITDTQYF.

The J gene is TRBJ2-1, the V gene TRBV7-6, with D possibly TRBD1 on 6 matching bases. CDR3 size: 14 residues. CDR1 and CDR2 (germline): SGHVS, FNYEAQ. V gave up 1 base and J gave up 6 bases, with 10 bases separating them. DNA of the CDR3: TGTGCCAGCAGCTTAGTCTTAGGGGGCAATGAGCAGTTCTTC. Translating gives CASSLVLGGNEQFF.

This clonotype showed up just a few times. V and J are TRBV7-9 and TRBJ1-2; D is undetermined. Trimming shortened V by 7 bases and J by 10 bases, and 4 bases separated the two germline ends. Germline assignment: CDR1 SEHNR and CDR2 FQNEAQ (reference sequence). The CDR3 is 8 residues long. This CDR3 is CASNLYTF. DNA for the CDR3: TGTGCCAGCAACCTCTACACCTTC.

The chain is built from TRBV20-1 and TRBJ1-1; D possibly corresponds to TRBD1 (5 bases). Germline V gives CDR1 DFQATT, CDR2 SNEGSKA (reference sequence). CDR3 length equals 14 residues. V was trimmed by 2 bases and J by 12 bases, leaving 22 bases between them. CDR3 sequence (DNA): TGCAGTGCTAGATTAACAGGCTTAAAGTCGGAAACTTTCTTT. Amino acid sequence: CSARLTGLKSETFF.

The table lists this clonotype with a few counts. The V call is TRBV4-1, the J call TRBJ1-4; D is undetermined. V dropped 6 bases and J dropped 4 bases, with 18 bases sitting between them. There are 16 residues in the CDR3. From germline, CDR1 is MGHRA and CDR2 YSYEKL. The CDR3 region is CASRSPLQALNEKLFF. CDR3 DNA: TGCGCCAGCAGATCTCCCCTCCAGGCCCTTAATGAAAAACTGTTTTTT.